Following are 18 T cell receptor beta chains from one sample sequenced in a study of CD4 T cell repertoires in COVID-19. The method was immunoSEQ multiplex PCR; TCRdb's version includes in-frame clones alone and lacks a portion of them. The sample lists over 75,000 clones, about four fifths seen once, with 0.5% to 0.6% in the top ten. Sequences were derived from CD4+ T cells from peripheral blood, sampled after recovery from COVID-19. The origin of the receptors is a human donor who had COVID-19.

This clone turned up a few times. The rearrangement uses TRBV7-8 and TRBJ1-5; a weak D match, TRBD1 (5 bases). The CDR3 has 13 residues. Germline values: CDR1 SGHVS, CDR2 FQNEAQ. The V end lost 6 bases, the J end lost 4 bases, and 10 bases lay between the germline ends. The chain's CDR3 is CASRGTANQPQHF. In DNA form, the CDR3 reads TGTGCCAGCAGAGGGACGGCTAATCAGCCCCAGCATTTT.

The DNA of the CDR3 is TGTGCCAGCAGGCCGGGACTAGCTTCTTACGAGCAGTACTTC. Protein: CASRPGLASYEQYF. The gene calls are TRBV6-5 and TRBJ2-7; 9 positions agree with TRBD2. The V gene's germline CDR1 is MNHEY and CDR2 SVGAGI. With 6 bases clipped from V and 4 bases from J, the junction kept 7 bases outside the gene matches. The CDR3 has 14 amino acids.

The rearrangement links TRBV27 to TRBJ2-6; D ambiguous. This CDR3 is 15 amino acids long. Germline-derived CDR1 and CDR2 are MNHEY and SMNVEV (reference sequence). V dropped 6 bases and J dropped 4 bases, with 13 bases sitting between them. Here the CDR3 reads CASRWTLAGANVLTF. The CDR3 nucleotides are TGTGCCAGCAGATGGACCTTGGCCGGGGCCAACGTCCTGACTTTC.

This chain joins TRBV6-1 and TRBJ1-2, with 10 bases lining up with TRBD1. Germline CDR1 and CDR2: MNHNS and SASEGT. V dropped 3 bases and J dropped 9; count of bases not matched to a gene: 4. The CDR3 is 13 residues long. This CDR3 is CASSDRDRGRYTF. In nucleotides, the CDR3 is TGTGCCAGCAGTGACCGGGACAGGGGCCGCTACACCTTC.

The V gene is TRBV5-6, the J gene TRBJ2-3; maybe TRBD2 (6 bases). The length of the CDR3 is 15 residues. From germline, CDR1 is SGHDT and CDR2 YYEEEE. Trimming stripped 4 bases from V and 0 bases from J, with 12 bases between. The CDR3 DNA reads TGTGCCAGCAGCCCTTTGGGGGGTAGCACAGATACGCAGTATTTT. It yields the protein CASSPLGGSTDTQYF.

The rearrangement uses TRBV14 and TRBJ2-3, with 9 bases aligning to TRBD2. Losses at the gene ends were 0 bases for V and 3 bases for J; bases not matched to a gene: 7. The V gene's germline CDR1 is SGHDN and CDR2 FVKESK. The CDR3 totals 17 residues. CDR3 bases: TGTGCCAGCAGCCAAGATCTGAGCGGGGGGTCGACAGATACGCAGTATTTT. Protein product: CASSQDLSGGSTDTQYF.

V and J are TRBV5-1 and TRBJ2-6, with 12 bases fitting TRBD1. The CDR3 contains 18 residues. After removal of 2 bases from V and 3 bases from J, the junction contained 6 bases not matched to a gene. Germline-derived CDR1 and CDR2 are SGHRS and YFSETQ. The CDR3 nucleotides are TGCGCCAGCAGCTTACCGGGACAGGGGGCGTATGGGGCCAACGTCCTGACTTTC. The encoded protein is CASSLPGQGAYGANVLTF.

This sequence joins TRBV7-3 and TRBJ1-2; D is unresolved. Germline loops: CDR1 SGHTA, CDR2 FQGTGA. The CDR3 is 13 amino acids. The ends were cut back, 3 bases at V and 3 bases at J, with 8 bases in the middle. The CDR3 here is CASSFYSHYGYTF. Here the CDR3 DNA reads TGTGCCAGCAGCTTTTACAGCCACTATGGCTACACCTTC.

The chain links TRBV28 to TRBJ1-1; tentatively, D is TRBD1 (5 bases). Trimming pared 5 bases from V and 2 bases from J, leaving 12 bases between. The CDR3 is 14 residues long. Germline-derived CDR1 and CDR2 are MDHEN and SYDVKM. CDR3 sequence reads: CASSDGGANTEAFF. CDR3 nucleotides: TGTGCCAGCAGTGACGGGGGAGCAAACACTGAAGCTTTCTTT.

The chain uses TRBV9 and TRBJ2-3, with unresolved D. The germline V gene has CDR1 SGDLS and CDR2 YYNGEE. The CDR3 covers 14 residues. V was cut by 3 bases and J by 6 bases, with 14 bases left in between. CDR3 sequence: CASSGDVTQDTQYF. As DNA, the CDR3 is TGTGCCAGCAGCGGTGACGTTACACAGGATACGCAGTATTTT.

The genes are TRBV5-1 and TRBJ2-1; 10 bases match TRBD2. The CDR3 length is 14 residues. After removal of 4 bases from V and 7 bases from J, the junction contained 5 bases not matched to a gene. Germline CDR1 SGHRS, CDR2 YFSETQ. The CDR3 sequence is CASSIATSGNEQFF. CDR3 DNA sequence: TGCGCCAGCAGCATAGCGACTAGCGGGAATGAGCAGTTCTTC.

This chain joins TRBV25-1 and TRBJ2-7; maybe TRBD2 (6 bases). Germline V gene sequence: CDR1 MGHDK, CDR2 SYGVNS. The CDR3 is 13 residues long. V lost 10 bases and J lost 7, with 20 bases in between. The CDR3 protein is CATETSFSREQYF. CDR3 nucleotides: TGTGCCACCGAGACTAGTTTCTCTAGGGAGCAGTACTTC.

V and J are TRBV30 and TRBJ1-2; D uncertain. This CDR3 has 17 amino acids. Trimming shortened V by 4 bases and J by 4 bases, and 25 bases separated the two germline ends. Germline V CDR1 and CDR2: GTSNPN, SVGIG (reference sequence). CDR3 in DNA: TGTGCCTGGAAACCAGCCGATCCGGGATACTGGATCTATGGCTACACCTTC. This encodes CAWKPADPGYWIYGYTF.

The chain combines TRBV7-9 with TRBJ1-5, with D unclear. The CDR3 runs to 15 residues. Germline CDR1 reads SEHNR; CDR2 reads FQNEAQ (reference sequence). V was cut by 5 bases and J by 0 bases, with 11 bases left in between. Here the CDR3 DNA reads TGTGCCAGCAGCCTCGCCGGCGGTAGCAATCAGCCCCAGCATTTT. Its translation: CASSLAGGSNQPQHF.

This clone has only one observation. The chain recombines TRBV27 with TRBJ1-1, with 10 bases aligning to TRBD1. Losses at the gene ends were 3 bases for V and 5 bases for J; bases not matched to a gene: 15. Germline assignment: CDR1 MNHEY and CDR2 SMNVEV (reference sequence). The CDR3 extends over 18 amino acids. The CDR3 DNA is TGTGCCAGCAGTTTTGACCGGACAGGGGGAAGGGGGAGGACTGAAGCTTTCTTT. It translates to CASSFDRTGGRGRTEAFF.

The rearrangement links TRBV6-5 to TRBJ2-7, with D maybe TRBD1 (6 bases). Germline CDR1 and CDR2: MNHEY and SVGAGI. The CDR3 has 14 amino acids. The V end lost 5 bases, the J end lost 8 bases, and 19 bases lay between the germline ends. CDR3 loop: CASSQNRDTFKQYF. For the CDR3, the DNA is TGTGCCAGCAGTCAAAACCGGGACACCTTTAAGCAGTACTTC.

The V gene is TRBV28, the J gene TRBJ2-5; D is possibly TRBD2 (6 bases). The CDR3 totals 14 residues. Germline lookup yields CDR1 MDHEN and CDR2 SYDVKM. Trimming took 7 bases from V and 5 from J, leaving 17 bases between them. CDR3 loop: CASTTGDVRETQYF. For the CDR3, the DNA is TGTGCCAGCACGACGGGAGACGTCCGGGAGACCCAGTACTTC.

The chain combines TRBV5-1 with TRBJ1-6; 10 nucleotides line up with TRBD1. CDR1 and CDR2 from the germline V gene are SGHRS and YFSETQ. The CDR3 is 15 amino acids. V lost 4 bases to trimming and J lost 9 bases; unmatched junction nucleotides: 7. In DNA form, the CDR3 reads TGCGCCAGCAGCCCGACAGGGGGCATAGGTTCACCCCTCCACTTT. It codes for CASSPTGGIGSPLHF.